This T cell receptor beta chain comes out of a study of T cell responses to AZD1222 COVID-19 vaccine. This clone was seen more than once but under ten times. Assay: immunoSEQ multiplex PCR; the TCRdb copy retains only in-frame clones and omits some. The profile shows 68,000 or so clones, about three quarters of them singletons. The CDR3 is made up of 16 amino acids. Germline V gene lookup returns CDR1 LGHNA and CDR2 YNFKEQ. V dropped 4 bases and J dropped 0; count of bases not matched to a gene: 5. This TCR was sampled from an adult in good health. Sequencing was performed on peripheral blood, taken on day 0 of AZD1222 vaccination. The V gene is TRBV4-2, the J gene TRBJ1-3; 8 nucleotides match TRBD1. CDR3 residues: CASSPGQAPSGNTIYF. In DNA form, the CDR3 reads TGTGCCAGCAGCCCGGGACAGGCTCCCTCTGGAAACACCATATATTTT.